Sequencing of this T cell receptor (beta chain) was carried out in a study of T cell repertoires in cytomegalovirus infection. At least ten counts were recorded for this clonotype. Its antigen is still unknown. A single record per CDR3 protein comes from TCRdb applying MiXCR to the reads. The table records about 120,000 distinct CDR3 sequences, 9.5% to 13% of them present only once. This CDR3 spans 14 amino acids. V was clipped by 5 bases and J by 7 bases, with 17 bases between them. The origin of this receptor is a human donor in good health (CMV status not recorded). Some clones in this sample may be carry-over from other donors' samples. This sequence joins TRBV12-3 or TRBV12-4 and TRBJ2-5, with D perhaps given as TRBD1 or TRBD2 (6 bases each). The sample consisted of PBMCs, sequenced either directly or after in vitro stimulation (not recorded which). The CDR3 region has the DNA TGTGCCAGCAGTCACACAGGGAGGTCGGGGACCCAGTACTTC. It specifies CASSHTGRSGTQYF.